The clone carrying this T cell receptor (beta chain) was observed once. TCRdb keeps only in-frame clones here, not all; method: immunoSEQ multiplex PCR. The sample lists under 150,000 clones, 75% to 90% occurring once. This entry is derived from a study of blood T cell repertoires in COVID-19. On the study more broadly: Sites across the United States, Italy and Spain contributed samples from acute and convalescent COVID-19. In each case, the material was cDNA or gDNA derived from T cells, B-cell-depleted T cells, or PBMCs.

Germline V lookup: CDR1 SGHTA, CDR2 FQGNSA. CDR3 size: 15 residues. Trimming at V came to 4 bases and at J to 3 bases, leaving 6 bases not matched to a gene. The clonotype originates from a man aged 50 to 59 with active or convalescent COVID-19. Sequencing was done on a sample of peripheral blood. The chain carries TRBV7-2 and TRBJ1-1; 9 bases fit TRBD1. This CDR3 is CASSSKTGGDTEAFF. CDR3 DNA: TGTGCCAGCAGCTCGAAGACAGGGGGAGACACTGAAGCTTTCTTT.